This paragraph covers one T cell receptor beta chain sequence. Antigen: not known. These data are taken from a study of shared clonotypes between healthy human individuals. Roughly 200 ng DNA, tens of thousands of T cell genomes, went into each sorted-subset replicate PCR. TCRdb keeps only in-frame clones here, not all; method: immunoSEQ multiplex PCR. Of about a million clones listed, 60% to 85% are singletons. V lost 4 bases and J lost 5, with 11 bases in between. Germline values: CDR1 MDHEN, CDR2 SYDVKM. This CDR3 comprises 13 residues. General study points: Roughly 4.7% was the fraction of naive CD4 clonotypes found shared across four donors.

The sample consisted of memory CD4+ T cells from PBMCs. Subset of the sample: CD45RA-negative fraction. J is TRBJ1-1 and V is TRBV28; the D is unclear. This TCR came from a man aged 18 to 29 in good health. Some clones in this sample may be carry-over from other donors' samples. The CDR3 reads CASSSRSRTEAFF. The CDR3 DNA is TGTGCCAGCAGTTCACGGAGCCGGACTGAAGCTTTCTTT.